This T cell receptor beta chain is drawn from a study of T cells in Graves' hyperthyroidism and ophthalmopathy. Study observations and caveats: Expanded thyroid clonotypes (above 0.001) were mostly also found in blood. Ophthalmopathy was identified by the model a median about 6 months ahead of onset. Ophthalmopathy and stable hyperthyroidism were separated by a 13 V-J model.

CDR3 length equals 18 residues. V lost 5 bases, J lost 2 bases, and 7 bases stayed unmatched. Amplification targeted TCR beta CDR3 regions from RNA transcripts. HTBI primers drove first-round RT-PCR of the TCR CDR3. A single record per CDR3 protein comes from TCRdb applying MiXCR to the multiplex PCR reads. The table includes about 160,000 distinct CDR3 sequences, over 7.5% detected once. Drawn at first hyperthyroidism diagnosis, the blood sample preceded any ophthalmopathy symptoms. A remark on this clonotype: Its target is unknown.

The sequenced sample consisted of blood. The chain couples TRBV12-3 or TRBV12-4 to TRBJ2-6, with 12 bases lining up with TRBD2. The receptor comes from a young woman with Graves' hyperthyroidism that later progressed to Graves' ophthalmopathy. The chain's CDR3 is CASSQTSGGLAGANVLTF. In DNA form, the CDR3 reads TGTGCCAGCAGTCAAACTAGCGGGGGGTTAGCTGGGGCCAACGTCCTGACTTTC.